The sample holds many counts of the clone carrying this T cell receptor beta chain. CDR1 SQVTM and CDR2 ANQGSEA come from the germline V gene. The CDR3 is 17 residues long. The germline V and J ends were trimmed by 2 bases and 4 bases, with 24 bases remaining between them. Documented time point: blood at routine non-recurrence follow-up after resection. Whole RNA obtained from tumor, nontumor lung or frozen PBMC underwent sequencing without sorting. TCRdb redid the calling of the 5' RACE reads with MiXCR, one entry per CDR3 protein. The sample comprises 40,000 to 50,000 distinct CDR3 sequences, 8% to 11% of which are singletons, and roughly 17% rests with the top ten. The data derive from a study of spatial heterogeneity in lung cancer.

This chain uses TRBV29-1 with TRBJ2-7; D may be TRBD1 (6 bases). The receptor's source is a female donor with early-stage non-small cell lung cancer. The material sequenced was PBMCs, taken at follow-up. CDR3 sequence reads: CSVENRKGTSSGYEQYF. CDR3 DNA sequence: TGCAGCGTTGAAAACCGGAAAGGGACATCCTCGGGTTACGAGCAGTACTTC.